A single T cell receptor beta chain is shown here with its context. Antigen specificity is unknown. Indicated treatment: 15 to 20 received Ad26.COV2.S at low or high dose, single or two shots; about 5 received placebo; per-sample allocation not given. Repertoires come from day 63 after the first vaccine or placebo injection. The sample originates from a study of Ad26.COV2.S vaccination and SARS-CoV-2 variants. Study context: The Ad26.COV2.S arm of the COV1001 trial was where the donor was placed.

Study-wide results and caveats: Vaccinated individuals (as opposed to placebo recipients) had higher spike-specific TCR breadth.

The CDR3 consists of 21 residues. Looked up from germline, CDR1 is LNHDA and CDR2 is SQIVND (reference sequence). The ends lost 6 bases at V and 0 bases at J; junction bases unmatched: 21. Method: immunoSEQ multiplex PCR; TCRdb's copy keeps in-frame clones and lacks some. The table has fewer than 500,000 clones, 90% seen once. The rearrangement joins TRBV19 to TRBJ1-5; 9 bases are a match to TRBD1. The source was peripheral blood, collected in a trial of Ad26.COV2.S vaccine versus placebo. This sequence originates from a person aged 18 to 59 who received the Ad26.COV2.S COVID-19 vaccine or a placebo. The CDR3 coding sequence is TGTGCCAGTAGCCCACTCCCGGGACAGGGCCCTGCCACTTATAGCAATCAGCCCCAGCATTTT. This translates into CASSPLPGQGPATYSNQPQHF.